These 28 T cell receptor beta chains were all obtained from the same sample, sequenced in a study of technical replicates of blood from a handful of donors. Generated by immunoSEQ multiplex PCR, the TCRdb table keeps only in-frame clones and is missing some. The sample lists 54,000 or so clones, less than 95% occurring once. The sequenced material came from T cells isolated from PBMCs. All receptors come from a human donor in good health.

This chain uses TRBV7-6 with TRBJ1-2; TRBD1 is a possible D gene (6 bases). V lost 3 bases and J lost 6, with 11 bases in between. Germline loops: CDR1 SGHVS, CDR2 FNYEAQ. The CDR3 is made up of 13 amino acids. The CDR3, as DNA: TGTGCCAGCAGCTTGCAGGGGTCGGATGGCTACACCTTC. Its translation is CASSLQGSDGYTF.

J is TRBJ1-3 and V is TRBV10-3, with D unresolved. Trimming cost V 11 bases and J 2 bases, with 10 bases left between them. Germline-derived CDR1 and CDR2 are ENHRY and SYGVKD. The CDR3 consists of 12 residues. The CDR3 reads CASHTTGNTIYF. CDR3 coding DNA: TGTGCCTCCCATACAACTGGAAACACCATATATTTT.

This clone was recorded only once. The gene calls are TRBV18 and TRBJ2-2; 9 nucleotides align to TRBD1. Germline V CDR1 and CDR2: KGHSH, LQKENI. The CDR3 covers 13 residues. After removal of 9 bases from V and 6 bases from J, the junction contained 5 bases not matched to a gene. The CDR3 spells CASRDRESGELFF. CDR3 DNA sequence: TGTGCCAGTCGGGACAGGGAGTCCGGGGAGCTGTTTTTT.

This clone was counted only a few times. The chain couples TRBV14 to TRBJ1-1, with 7 bases aligning to TRBD1. CDR1 is SGHDN and CDR2 is FVKESK in the germline V gene. The length of the CDR3 is 15 residues. V trimming: 4 bases; J trimming: 6 bases; junction bases outside the gene matches: 11. This chain's CDR3 is CASSPGGWRAAEAFF. In DNA, the CDR3 is TGTGCCAGCAGCCCAGGGGGTTGGAGGGCAGCTGAAGCTTTCTTT.

The genes are TRBV5-4 and TRBJ1-3; the match to TRBD1 covers 8 bases. V gave up 0 bases and J gave up 5 bases; unmatched junction bases: 1. Germline-derived CDR1 and CDR2 are SGHNT and YYREEE (reference sequence). CDR3 size: 14 residues. The CDR3: CASSLGDRRNTIYF. The CDR3 DNA reads as TGTGCCAGCAGCTTGGGGGACAGGAGAAACACCATATATTTT.

The chain joins TRBV5-1 to TRBJ2-2, with 8 bases identical to TRBD1. Germline values: CDR1 SGHRS, CDR2 YFSETQ. Trimming took 2 bases from V and 5 from J; bases not matched to a gene: 5. The CDR3 covers 15 residues. CDR3 amino acids: CASSFAQGATGELFF. The CDR3 DNA sequence: TGCGCCAGCAGCTTTGCCCAGGGGGCAACCGGGGAGCTGTTTTTT.

The gene calls are TRBV11-3 and TRBJ2-7; TRBD1 is a possible D gene (6 bases). Germline CDR1 and CDR2: SGHNT and YENEEA. There are 14 residues in the CDR3. Trimming shortened V by 3 bases and J by 3 bases, and 12 bases separated the two germline ends. Here the CDR3 reads CASSFSGHLYEQYF. The CDR3 DNA is TGTGCCAGCAGCTTCTCGGGACACCTCTACGAGCAGTACTTC.

The gene calls are TRBV29-1 and TRBJ1-1; possible D gene TRBD1, 5 bases. The CDR3 is made up of 10 amino acids. Between the trimmed V and J ends, which lost 3 bases and 8 bases, there was a span of 7 bases. Germline CDR1 SQVTM, CDR2 ANQGSEA. The CDR3 sequence: CSVETVEAFF. The CDR3 DNA sequence: TGCAGCGTTGAGACAGTCGAAGCTTTCTTT.

This chain's CDR3 is CASSRDSGQYF. Written as DNA, the CDR3 is TGTGCCAGCAGCCGGGACTCTGGGCAGTACTTC. V gene TRBV5-5 combines with J gene TRBJ2-7, with D possibly being TRBD2 (6 bases). The CDR3 contains 11 residues. Between the trimmed V and J ends, which lost 4 bases and 9 bases, there was a span of 11 bases. Looked up from germline, CDR1 is SGHKS and CDR2 is YYEKEE (reference sequence).

This chain's CDR3 is CASSLLGSYEQYF. The DNA of the CDR3 is TGTGCCAGCAGCTTACTAGGTAGTTACGAGCAGTACTTC. The genes are TRBV7-9 and TRBJ2-7; D not resolved. The CDR3 extends over 13 amino acids. The V end was cut by 2 bases, the J end by 4 bases, with 9 bases between. CDR1 and CDR2 from the germline V gene are SEHNR and FQNEAQ (reference sequence).

The gene calls are TRBV5-1 and TRBJ2-3, with TRBD1 matching over 11 bases. Germline V lookup: CDR1 SGHRS, CDR2 YFSETQ. The CDR3 has 15 amino acids. V was pared by 7 bases and J by 3 bases, with 7 bases of the junction left unmatched. The CDR3 reads CASSTGTGGTDTQYF. The CDR3, as DNA: TGCGCCAGCTCGACCGGGACAGGGGGTACAGATACGCAGTATTTT.

The chain uses TRBV7-8 and TRBJ2-7; 11 bases agree with TRBD2. The length of the CDR3 is 15 residues. V was clipped by 5 bases and J by 4 bases; unmatched bases: 7. Germline lookup yields CDR1 SGHVS and CDR2 FQNEAQ. The CDR3 here is CASSDRLAGLYEQYF. The CDR3 DNA reads TGTGCCAGCAGCGACCGACTAGCGGGACTGTACGAGCAGTACTTC.

CDR3 residues: CASSQDYKGPNLLQETQYF. The DNA for the CDR3 is TGTGCCAGCAGCCAAGATTATAAGGGGCCTAACTTACTACAAGAGACCCAGTACTTC. This rearrangement joins TRBV14 to TRBJ2-5; D perhaps matches TRBD1 (5 bases). CDR1 and CDR2 (germline): SGHDN, FVKESK. Trimming shortened V by 0 bases and J by 2 bases, and 22 bases separated the two germline ends. The CDR3 runs 19 residues.

CDR3 bases: TGCAGCGCCATGGTGGGAGGGGAAGAGACCCAGTACTTC. Amino acid sequence: CSAMVGGEETQYF. V and J are TRBV29-1 and TRBJ2-5, with 7 bases matching TRBD2. CDR3 length: 13 amino acids. The germline CDR1 and CDR2 sequences are SQVTM and ANQGSEA. The junction had 8 bases not matched to a gene; V was cut back by 7 bases and J by 3 bases.

The chain employs TRBV7-6 and TRBJ1-6; no definite D call. The germline V gene has CDR1 SGHVS and CDR2 FNYEAQ. With 1 base removed from V and 8 bases from J, the gap between germline ends came to 12 bases. The CDR3 extends over 15 amino acids. CDR3 DNA sequence: TGTGCCAGCAGCTTAGATCCAGGTCCAGATTCACCCCTCCACTTT. Translation gives CASSLDPGPDSPLHF.

J is TRBJ1-5 and V is TRBV7-2; a weak D match, TRBD1 (5 bases). Per the germline V gene, CDR1 is SGHTA and CDR2 is FQGNSA. CDR3 length: 13 amino acids. Trimming took off 2 bases at V and 4 bases at J, with 6 bases between the two ends. CDR3 nucleotides: TGTGCCAGCAGCTTAAGGGGAAATCAGCCCCAGCATTTT. It encodes CASSLRGNQPQHF.

This chain links TRBV29-1 with TRBJ1-2; TRBD1 is a possible D gene (6 bases). V was clipped by 7 bases and J by 4 bases, with 13 bases between them. Germline V CDR1 and CDR2: SQVTM, ANQGSEA. This CDR3 contains 12 residues. CDR3 loop: CSAGTQTYGYTF. In nucleotides, the CDR3 is TGCAGCGCCGGGACACAAACCTATGGCTACACCTTC.

The chain recombines TRBV5-4 with TRBJ1-1, with D possibly matching TRBD1 (5 bases). Between the trimmed V and J ends, which lost 3 bases and 8 bases, there was a span of 17 bases. Germline-derived CDR1 and CDR2 are SGHNT and YYREEE (reference sequence). CDR3 length: 14 residues. The CDR3 DNA is TGTGCCAGCAGCTCCACAGGTGCCGGCCTCGAAGCTTTCTTT. Encoded protein: CASSSTGAGLEAFF. The full variable domain, its missing parts supplied by reference TRBV5-4 and TRBJ1-1, is ETGVTQSPTHLIKTRGQQVTLRCSSQSGHNTVSWYQQALGQGPQFIFQYYREEENGRGNFPPRFSGLQFPNYSSELNVNALELDDSALYLCASSSTGAGLEAFFGQGTRLTVV.

This rearrangement joins TRBV13 to TRBJ1-1; TRBD1 is a possible D gene (6 bases). This CDR3 has 15 residues. Germline V lookup: CDR1 PRHDT, CDR2 FYEKMQ (reference sequence). Trimming removed 0 bases at V and 3 bases at J, with 11 bases between. CDR3 region: CASSLGPQGYTEAFF. CDR3 in DNA: TGTGCCAGCAGCTTAGGCCCCCAGGGGTACACTGAAGCTTTCTTT.

This sequence joins TRBV10-1 and TRBJ2-1; no clear D gene. Germline assignment: CDR1 WNHNN and CDR2 SYGVQD (reference sequence). The CDR3 consists of 13 residues. V was cut by 6 bases and J by 5 bases, with 11 bases left in between. The CDR3 coding sequence is TGCGCCAGCAGCGCCCGGGTGCACAATGAGCAGTTCTTC. Protein product: CASSARVHNEQFF.

This chain links TRBV28 with TRBJ2-1; TRBD1 might be the D (6 bases). CDR1 and CDR2 from the germline V gene are MDHEN and SYDVKM. V lost 6 bases and J 8 bases, leaving 14 bases between the germline ends. The CDR3 is made up of 13 amino acids. CDR3 nucleotide sequence: TGTGCCAGCAGGGCAACAGGGAGCGATGAGCAGTTCTTC. Protein: CASRATGSDEQFF.

The rearrangement links TRBV5-1 to TRBJ1-2; tentative D call: TRBD1 (5 bases). There are 16 residues in the CDR3. Trimming shortened V by 0 bases and J by 5 bases, and 17 bases separated the two germline ends. Germline loops: CDR1 SGHRS, CDR2 YFSETQ. The CDR3 DNA reads as TGCGCCAGCAGCTTGGGGGAGGTCCGTGGGGCGTATGGCTACACCTTC. Its protein product is CASSLGEVRGAYGYTF.

The gene calls are TRBV29-1 and TRBJ2-7; weak D call: TRBD1 (5 bases). This CDR3 contains 13 residues. The V gene's germline CDR1 is SQVTM and CDR2 ANQGSEA. V was pared by 6 bases and J by 2 bases, with 14 bases between. The CDR3 region is CSVKGALTYEQYF. The CDR3 DNA reads as TGCAGCGTCAAAGGGGCCTTAACCTACGAGCAGTACTTC.

CDR3 nucleotide sequence: TGTGCCAGCAGCGGAAGCAAGAACACTGAAGCTTTCTTT. This sequence encodes CASSGSKNTEAFF. This chain connects TRBV9 to TRBJ1-1; D ambiguous. V was pared by 3 bases and J by 1 base, with 7 bases between. The CDR3 length is 13 residues. CDR1 and CDR2 (germline): SGDLS, YYNGEE.

The chain combines TRBV6-5 with TRBJ2-1, with a possible D match to TRBD2 (7 bases). The length of the CDR3 is 11 residues. CDR1 is MNHEY and CDR2 is SVGAGI in the germline V gene. Trimming removed 8 bases from V and 7 bases from J, with 9 bases in between. DNA for the CDR3: TGTGCCAGCGGGAGGGGGAATGAGCAGTTCTTC. Amino acid sequence: CASGRGNEQFF.

The rearrangement uses TRBV6-6 and TRBJ1-5; D gene unclear. Germline CDR1 and CDR2: MNHNY and SVGAGI (reference sequence). The CDR3 loop spans 15 amino acids. The ends were cut back, 8 bases at V and 0 bases at J, with 14 bases in the middle. CDR3 residues: CASCWAGYSNQPQHF. Here the CDR3 DNA reads TGTGCCAGCTGCTGGGCGGGATATAGCAATCAGCCCCAGCATTTT.

The chain couples TRBV5-6 to TRBJ2-5; 10 bases line up with TRBD2. This CDR3 comprises 14 residues. Unmatched junction bases numbered 2, after V lost 6 bases and J lost 0 bases. Germline CDR1 SGHDT, CDR2 YYEEEE. In DNA form, the CDR3 reads TGTGCCAGCATACTAGCGGGACACCAAGAGACCCAGTACTTC. Its protein product is CASILAGHQETQYF.

This chain links TRBV9 with TRBJ2-1; a weak D match, TRBD2 (5 bases). This CDR3 contains 13 residues. The V end was cut by 2 bases, the J end by 2 bases, with 5 bases between. Per the germline V gene, CDR1 is SGDLS and CDR2 is YYNGEE. CDR3 DNA sequence: TGTGCCAGCAGCGTCGGGGCCTACAATGAGCAGTTCTTC. Protein: CASSVGAYNEQFF.